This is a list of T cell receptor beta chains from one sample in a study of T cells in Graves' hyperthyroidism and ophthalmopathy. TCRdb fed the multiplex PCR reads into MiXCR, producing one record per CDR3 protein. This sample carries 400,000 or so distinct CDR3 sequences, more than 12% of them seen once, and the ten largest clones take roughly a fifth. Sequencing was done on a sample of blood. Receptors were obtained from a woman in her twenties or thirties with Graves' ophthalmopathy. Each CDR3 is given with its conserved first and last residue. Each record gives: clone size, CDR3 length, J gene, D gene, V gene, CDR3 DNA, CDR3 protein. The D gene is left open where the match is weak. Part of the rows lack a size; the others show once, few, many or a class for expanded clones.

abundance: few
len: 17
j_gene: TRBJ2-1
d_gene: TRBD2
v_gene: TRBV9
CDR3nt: TGTGCCAGCGGAAGGGGGAGGCGGGGGGGCTCCTACAATGAGCAGTTCTTC
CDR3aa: CASGRGRRGGSYNEQFF

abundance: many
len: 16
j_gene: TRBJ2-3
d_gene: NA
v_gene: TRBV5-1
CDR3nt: TGCGCCAGCAGCTTGGCCCCACAGGGTTACTCAGATACGCAGTATTTT
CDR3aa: CASSLAPQGYSDTQYF

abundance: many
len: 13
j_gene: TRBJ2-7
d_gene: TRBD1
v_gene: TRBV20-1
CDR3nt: TGCAGTGCTAGAGCGGCCAGGGGGCTCGTGCAGTACTTC
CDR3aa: CSARAARGLVQYF

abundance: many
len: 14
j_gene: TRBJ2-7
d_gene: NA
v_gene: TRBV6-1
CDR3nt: TGTGCCAGCAGTGAGGGGCCCTACTCCTACGAGCAGTACTTC
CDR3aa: CASSEGPYSYEQYF

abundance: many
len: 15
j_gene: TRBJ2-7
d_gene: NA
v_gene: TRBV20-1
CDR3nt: TGCAGTGCCTCACCCCCCCATGCCGCCTCCTACGAGCAGTACTTC
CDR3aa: CSASPPHAASYEQYF

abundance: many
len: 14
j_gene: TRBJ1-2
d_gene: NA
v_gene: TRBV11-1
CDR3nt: TGTGCCAGCAGCTTACAGGGGAAGGTCTATGGCTACACCTTC
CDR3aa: CASSLQGKVYGYTF

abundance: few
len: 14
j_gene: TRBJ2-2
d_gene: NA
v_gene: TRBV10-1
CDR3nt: TGCGCCAGCAGACCAGGGCCCAACACCGGGGAGCTGTTTTTT
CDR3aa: CASRPGPNTGELFF

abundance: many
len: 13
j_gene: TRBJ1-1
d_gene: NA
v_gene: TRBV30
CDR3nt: TGTGCCCACAGTCCAATACGGAACACTGAAGCTTTCTTT
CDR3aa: CAHSPIRNTEAFF

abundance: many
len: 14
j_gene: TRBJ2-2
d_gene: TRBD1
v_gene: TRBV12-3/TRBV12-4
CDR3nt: TGTGCCAGCAGTTGGACAGGGCTCACCGGGGAGCTGTTTTTT
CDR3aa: CASSWTGLTGELFF

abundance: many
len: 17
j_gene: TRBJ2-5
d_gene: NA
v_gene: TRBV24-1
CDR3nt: TGTGCCACCAGTGATTTGCCTCCTTGGCCGCGGAGAGAGACCCAGTACTTC
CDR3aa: CATSDLPPWPRRETQYF

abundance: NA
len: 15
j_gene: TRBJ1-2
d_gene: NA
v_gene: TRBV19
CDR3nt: TGTGCCAGTAGTATCGGGGAGACTACTAACTATGGCTACACCTTC
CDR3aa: CASSIGETTNYGYTF

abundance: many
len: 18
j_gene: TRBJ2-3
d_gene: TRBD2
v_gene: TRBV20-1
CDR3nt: TGCAGTGCTAGAGATGGGCTAGCGGGGGCTCATCTCACAGATACGCAGTATTTT
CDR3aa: CSARDGLAGAHLTDTQYF

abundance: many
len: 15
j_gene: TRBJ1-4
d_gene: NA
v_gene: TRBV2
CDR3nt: TGTGCCAGCAGTGAAAGGGGTGGGCATCATGAAAAACTGTTTTTT
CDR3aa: CASSERGGHHEKLFF

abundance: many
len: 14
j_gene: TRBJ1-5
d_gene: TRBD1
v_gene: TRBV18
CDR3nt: TGTGCCAGCTCACCGGACAGGGGGACGCAGCCCCAGCATTTT
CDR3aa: CASSPDRGTQPQHF

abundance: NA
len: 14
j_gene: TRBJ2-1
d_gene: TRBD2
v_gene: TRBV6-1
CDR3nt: TGTGCCAGCAGAGGGACTAGCGGGCCCCATGAGCAGTTCTTC
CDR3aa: CASRGTSGPHEQFF

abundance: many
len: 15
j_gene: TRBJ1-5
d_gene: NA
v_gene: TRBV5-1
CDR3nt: TGCGCCAGCAGCTTGGACGGAACAGAAAATCAGCCCCAGCATTTT
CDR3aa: CASSLDGTENQPQHF

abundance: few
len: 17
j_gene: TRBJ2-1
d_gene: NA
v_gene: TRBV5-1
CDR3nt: TGCGCCAGCAGCCCCCGGGACCCCAACTCTGAATACAATGAGCAGTTCTTC
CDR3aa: CASSPRDPNSEYNEQFF

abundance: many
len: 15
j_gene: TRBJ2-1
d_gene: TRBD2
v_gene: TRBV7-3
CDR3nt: TGTGCCAGCAGCTTATCGGCTAGCGGGTTGGGAGAGCAGTTCTTC
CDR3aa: CASSLSASGLGEQFF

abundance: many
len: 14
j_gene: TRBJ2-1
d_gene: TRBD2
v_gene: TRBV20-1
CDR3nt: TGCAGTGCTGACCTGGGCGGGGGGGTTTATGAGCAGTTCTTC
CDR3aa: CSADLGGGVYEQFF